The T cell receptor beta chain described here comes from a study of cytomegalovirus exposure and HLA in healthy donors. Study-level results: Common viral pathogens (according to a later analysis) appeared linked to several of the most significant clusters. Later examination showed HLA-associated TCR beta chains had greater clonal expansion than equally common others.

With V trimmed by 5 bases and J by 5 bases, 5 bases remained unmatched. The CDR3 sequence is 14 residues long. Germline CDR1 reads MDHEN; CDR2 reads SYDVKM. Vbeta (60) and Jbeta (13) primers were used in the PCR. The table came from immunoSEQ multiplex PCR; TCRdb's copy has only in-frame clones and leaves some out. Found here are some 150,000 clones, roughly 80% of them singletons; the top ten hold about 3.5%. A remark on this clone: Its target is unknown.

This receptor was taken from a man between 35 and 55 years old in good health and CMV-seronegative. The specimen sequenced was PBMCs. The rearrangement joins TRBV28 to TRBJ1-4; 7 nucleotides agree with TRBD1. The CDR3 here is CASSALQGNEKLFF. CDR3 nucleotide sequence: TGTGCCAGCAGTGCGCTACAGGGGAATGAAAAACTGTTTTTT.